A selection of T cell receptor beta chains follows, all from one sample in a study of long-term antiretroviral therapy in people with HIV. Sequenced by immunoSEQ multiplex PCR; TCRdb stores in-frame clones only, minus some. The top ten hold about 12% of the sample, which has 20,000 to 25,000 clones, 85% seen once. This material consisted of unsorted PBMCs, taken 1.6 years after starting antiretroviral therapy. These receptors were obtained from a man aged 40-50 years with HIV. CDR3s include the opening cysteine and the closing phenylalanine or tryptophan. The D gene is left open where the match is weak. Expanded clones are given a class, and other clones once, few, many or no size at all.

>NA|once|13|TRBJ2-5|TRBV13
TGTGCCAGCAGCTCTCAGATTCAAGAGACCCAGTACTTC
CASSSQIQETQYF
>TRBD2|NA|16|TRBJ2-1|TRBV5-6
TGTGCCAGCAGCTTGGTAGCGGGGGGCCTCTACAATGAGCAGTTCTTC
CASSLVAGGLYNEQFF
>TRBD2|NA|14|TRBJ2-1|TRBV5-1
TGCGCCAGCAGCGGACGATCGGGAGGCCATGAGCAGTTCTTC
CASSGRSGGHEQFF
>NA|NA|15|TRBJ1-1|TRBV9
TGTGCCAGCCGCGTAGTCCCCGAGGGGTCGACTGAAGCTTTCTTT
CASRVVPEGSTEAFF
>NA|NA|13|TRBJ2-7|TRBV5-6
TGTGCCAGCAGCTTGGGACAGTTCTACGAGCAGTACTTC
CASSLGQFYEQYF
>NA|NA|16|TRBJ2-3|TRBV12-5
TGTGCTAGTGGTCCCCGGGGGAGCAAAATCGCCGATACGCAGTATTTT
CASGPRGSKIADTQYF
>TRBD2|few|15|TRBJ2-2|TRBV6-5
TGTGCCAGCAGTTACGGGGACTATAGTGCCGGGGAGCTGTTTTTT
CASSYGDYSAGELFF
>TRBD1|NA|16|TRBJ1-2|TRBV5-1
TGCGCCAGCAGCTTGGCCGGAGGGGGCATCTCCTATGGCTACACCTTC
CASSLAGGGISYGYTF
>NA|NA|14|TRBJ1-5|TRBV6-6
TGTGCCAGCAGTTACTCCCCTAGGTTTCAGCCCCAGCATTTT
CASSYSPRFQPQHF
>NA|NA|15|TRBJ1-1|TRBV5-5
TGTGCCAGCAGCTTGGAGGGCAGCCTGAACACTGAAGCTTTCTTT
CASSLEGSLNTEAFF
>NA|NA|14|TRBJ1-4|TRBV21-1
TGTGCCAGCAGCAAAGCGGAACCGGGCGAAAAACTGTTTTTT
CASSKAEPGEKLFF
>NA|once|14|TRBJ1-1|TRBV5-6
TGTGCCAGCAGCTTTGGACAGTTAAACACTGAAGCTTTCTTT
CASSFGQLNTEAFF
>TRBD2|once|15|TRBJ2-7|TRBV5-8
TGTGCCAGCACCCCCGCAGGACTAGCGGGAGGGAAGCAGTACTTC
CASTPAGLAGGKQYF
>NA|NA|13|TRBJ1-1|TRBV30
TGTGCCTGGGGTACAGGAGGGATAACTGAAGCTTTCTTT
CAWGTGGITEAFF